The TCR beta chain described here comes from a study of response to subunit inactivated influenza vaccine. General study points: It was suggested by the authors that few new T cells are recruited by each seasonal influenza vaccination.

This clonotype showed up just once. Antigen specificity is unknown. TCRdb re-called the RT-PCR reads with MiXCR, one entry per CDR3 protein. This table holds roughly 760,000 distinct CDR3 sequences, over 20% found once. The CDR3 has 16 residues. Germline lookup yields CDR1 MNHEY and CDR2 SVGEGT. Losses at the gene ends were 6 bases for V and 4 bases for J; bases not matched to a gene: 9. This TCR was recovered from a man in his forties or fifties who received an inactivated influenza vaccine. This rearrangement joins TRBV6-2 or TRBV6-3 to TRBJ2-1, with TRBD2 matching over 10 bases. Sequencing was performed on PBMCs from blood, taken roughly 5 days after vaccination. CDR3 sequence (DNA): TGTGCCAGCAGAGGACTTCTAGCGGGAGTTTACAATGAGCAGTTCTTC. Translating it yields CASRGLLAGVYNEQFF.